This TCR beta chain was identified in a study of tumor and adjacent non-tumor tissue in lung cancer. Turning to the study itself: Patients were aged roughly 31 to 76, approximately 11 men and 4 to 6 women, stage I to III.

No cell sorting was done before RNA was extracted from the tissue. Distant lung tissue was collected more than 3 cm away from the tumor edge. TCRbeta libraries were built with three rounds of nested PCR, modified from ARM-PCR. TCRdb ran MiXCR on the multiplex PCR reads and lists one entry per CDR3 protein. In the table there are some 80,000 distinct CDR3 sequences, roughly 80% of which are singletons. The CDR3 totals 19 residues. The V gene's germline CDR1 is SGHNT and CDR2 YENEEA. Whole-study results and caveats: Normal lung showed higher cumulative top 100 clone frequency than tumor. Compared with tumor, normal lung showed significantly lower TCR diversity.

With regard to this clonotype: Its specificity is not known. The junction departs from the called germline gene at one end, perhaps through a read error.

The sequenced sample consisted of distant non-tumor lung tissue. This sequence was found in a man aged 55 to 70 with non-small cell lung cancer. The rearrangement uses TRBV11-3 and TRBJ2-3; D may correspond to TRBD1 or TRBD2 (6 bases each). CDR3: CTSSLDPLEVGGRTDTQYF. In DNA, the CDR3 is TGTACCAGCAGCTTAGATCCCCTAGAGGTCGGGGGCCGCACAGATACGCAGTATTTT.